One sample yielded the 2 T cell receptor beta chains listed below, sequenced in a study of blood T cell repertoires in COVID-19 (dated by TCRdb to 2018 to 2021). The library came from the immunoSEQ multiplex PCR assay. Drawn from immuneACCESS, this table holds only the in-frame rearrangements with V and J called that TCRdb kept. Clones are partly lost; checked studies trace under half to an unresolved V gene and leave the rest unexplained. The sample records approximately 170,000 clones, about 86% of which are singletons. Approximately 10% of the sample is in the top ten clones. The sequenced sample was peripheral blood. Receptors originate from a man between 65 and 85 years old with active or convalescent COVID-19.

This clone was observed a handful of times. The chain employs TRBV27 and TRBJ2-1; the match to TRBD1 covers 7 bases. Per the germline V gene, CDR1 is MNHEY and CDR2 is SMNVEV (reference sequence). Trimming cost V 5 bases and J 8 bases; bases outside gene matches: 9. The CDR3 loop spans 14 amino acids. The CDR3 loop is CASSLRQGFDEQFF. The DNA of the CDR3 is TGTGCCAGCAGTCTCCGACAGGGCTTCGATGAGCAGTTCTTC.

The chain has TRBV3-1 (or the pseudogene TRBV3-2) and TRBJ1-4; 11 bases match TRBD1. Germline CDR1 and CDR2: LGHDT and YNNKEL (reference sequence). Trimming removed 4 bases from V and 6 bases from J; junction bases left unmatched: 4. The CDR3 spans 15 residues. The CDR3, as DNA: TGTGCCAGCAGCCTCCGGGACAGGGGGTATGAAAAACTGTTTTTT. Its translation: CASSLRDRGYEKLFF.